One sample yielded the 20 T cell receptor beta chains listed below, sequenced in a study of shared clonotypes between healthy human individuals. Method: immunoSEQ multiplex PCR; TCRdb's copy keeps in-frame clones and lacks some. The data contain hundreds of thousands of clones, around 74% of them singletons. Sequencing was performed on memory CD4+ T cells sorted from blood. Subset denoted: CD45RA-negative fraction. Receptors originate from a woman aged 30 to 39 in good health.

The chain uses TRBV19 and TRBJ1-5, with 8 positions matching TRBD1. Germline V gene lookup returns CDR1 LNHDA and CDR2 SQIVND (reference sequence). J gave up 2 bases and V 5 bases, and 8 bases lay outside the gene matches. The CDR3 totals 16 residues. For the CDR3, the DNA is TGTGCCAGTAGTCCGGACAGGGCTGTGGGCAATCAGCCCCAGCATTTT. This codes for CASSPDRAVGNQPQHF.

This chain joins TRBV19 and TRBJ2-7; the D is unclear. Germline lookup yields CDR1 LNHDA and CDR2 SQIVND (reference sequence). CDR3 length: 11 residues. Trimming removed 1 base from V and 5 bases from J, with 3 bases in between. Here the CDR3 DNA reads TGTGCCAGTAGTATAGGGCACGAGCAGTACTTC. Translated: CASSIGHEQYF.

CDR3: CASCRTMRFNEKLFF. CDR3 in DNA: TGCGCCAGCTGTAGGACAATGCGCTTTAATGAAAAACTGTTTTTT. This chain links TRBV5-1 with TRBJ1-4; maybe TRBD1 (5 bases). CDR3 length equals 15 residues. Between the trimmed V and J ends, which lost 7 bases and 4 bases, there was a span of 17 bases. Germline V lookup: CDR1 SGHRS, CDR2 YFSETQ. Full variable domain (missing parts from reference TRBV5-1 and TRBJ1-4): KAGVTQTPRYLIKTRGQQVTLSCSPISGHRSVSWYQQTPGQGLQFLFEYFSETQRNKGNFPGRFSGRQFSNSRSEMNVSTLELGDSALYLCASCRTMRFNEKLFFGSGTQLSVL.

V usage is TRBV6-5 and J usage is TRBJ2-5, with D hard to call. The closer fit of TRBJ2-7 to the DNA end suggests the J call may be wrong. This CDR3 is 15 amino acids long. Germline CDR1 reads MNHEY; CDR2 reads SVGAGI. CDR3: CASSYSRTLTYEQYF. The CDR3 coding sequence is TGTGCCAGCAGTTACTCCAGGACGTTAACCTACGAGCAGTACTTC.

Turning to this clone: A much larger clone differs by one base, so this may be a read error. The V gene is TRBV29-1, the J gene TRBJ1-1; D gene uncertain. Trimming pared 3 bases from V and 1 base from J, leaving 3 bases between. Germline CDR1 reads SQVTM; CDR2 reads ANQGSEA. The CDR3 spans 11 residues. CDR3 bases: TGCAGCGTTGAGTGGAACACTGAAGCTTTCTTT. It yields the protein CSVEWNTEAFF.

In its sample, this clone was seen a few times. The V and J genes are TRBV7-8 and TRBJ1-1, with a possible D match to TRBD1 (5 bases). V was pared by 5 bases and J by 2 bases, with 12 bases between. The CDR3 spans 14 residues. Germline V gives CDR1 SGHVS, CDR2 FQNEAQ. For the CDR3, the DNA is TGTGCCAGCAGCCGAGGGACGGTAAACACTGAAGCTTTCTTT. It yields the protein CASSRGTVNTEAFF.

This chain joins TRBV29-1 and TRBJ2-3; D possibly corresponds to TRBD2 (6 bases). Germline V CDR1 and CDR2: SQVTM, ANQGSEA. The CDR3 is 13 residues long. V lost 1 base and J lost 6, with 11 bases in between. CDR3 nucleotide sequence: TGCAGCGTTGAAGTAGGAGGGAAGGATACGCAGTATTTT. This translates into CSVEVGGKDTQYF.

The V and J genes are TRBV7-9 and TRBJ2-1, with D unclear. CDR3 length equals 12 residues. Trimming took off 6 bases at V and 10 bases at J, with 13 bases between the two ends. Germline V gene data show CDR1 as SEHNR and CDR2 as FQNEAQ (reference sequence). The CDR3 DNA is TGTGCCAGCAGACCCCTGGCGGACGAGCAGTTCTTC. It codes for CASRPLADEQFF. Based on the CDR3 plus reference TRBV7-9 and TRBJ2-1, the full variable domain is DTGVSQNPRHKITKRGQNVTFRCDPISEHNRLYWYRQTLGQGPEFLTYFQNEAQLEKSRLLSDRFSAERPKGSFSTLEIQRTEQGDSAMYLCASRPLADEQFFGPGTRLTVL.

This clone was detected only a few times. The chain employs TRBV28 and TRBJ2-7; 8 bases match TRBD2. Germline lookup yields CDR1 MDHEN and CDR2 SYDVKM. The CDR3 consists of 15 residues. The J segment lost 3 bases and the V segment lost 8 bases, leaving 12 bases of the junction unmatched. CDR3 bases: TGTGCCAGCCAGAACGGGGGGGGTAATGACTACGAGCAGTACTTC. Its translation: CASQNGGGNDYEQYF.

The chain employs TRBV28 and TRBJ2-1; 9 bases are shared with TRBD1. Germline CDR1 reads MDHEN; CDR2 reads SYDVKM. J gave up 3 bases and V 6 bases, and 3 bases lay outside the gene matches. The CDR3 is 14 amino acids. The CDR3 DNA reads TGTGCCAGCAGCCGGGACAGGGTCTACAATGAGCAGTTCTTC. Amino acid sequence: CASSRDRVYNEQFF.

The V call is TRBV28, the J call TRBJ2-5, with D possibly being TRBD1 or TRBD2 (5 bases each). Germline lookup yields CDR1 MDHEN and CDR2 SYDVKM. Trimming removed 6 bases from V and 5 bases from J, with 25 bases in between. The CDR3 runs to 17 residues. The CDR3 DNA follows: TGTGCCAGCAGAACAAATAAGTACCGGGACCCGAGGGAGACCCAGTACTTC. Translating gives CASRTNKYRDPRETQYF.

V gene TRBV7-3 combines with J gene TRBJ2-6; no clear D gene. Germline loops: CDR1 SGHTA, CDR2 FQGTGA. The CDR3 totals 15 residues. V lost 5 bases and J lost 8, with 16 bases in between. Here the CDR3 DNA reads TGTGCCAGCAGCCCACATCCCTCCGGTACCAACGTCCTGACTTTC. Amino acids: CASSPHPSGTNVLTF.

This chain's CDR3 is CASSARLASGNEQFF. CDR3 nucleotides: TGCGCCAGCAGCGCCCGACTAGCGAGCGGTAATGAGCAGTTCTTC. This chain joins TRBV4-1 and TRBJ2-1; 8 bases match TRBD2. The V segment lost 5 bases and the J segment 7 bases; nucleotides outside the gene matches: 10. Per the germline V gene, CDR1 is MGHRA and CDR2 is YSYEKL. The CDR3 is 15 residues long.

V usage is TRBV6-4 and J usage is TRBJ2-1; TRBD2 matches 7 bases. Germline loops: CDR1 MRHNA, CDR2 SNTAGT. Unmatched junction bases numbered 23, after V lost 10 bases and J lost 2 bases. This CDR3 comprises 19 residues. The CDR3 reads CAIATTEIRGRVPYNEQFF. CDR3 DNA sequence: TGTGCCATCGCCACTACAGAGATTCGGGGGAGGGTCCCCTACAATGAGCAGTTCTTC.

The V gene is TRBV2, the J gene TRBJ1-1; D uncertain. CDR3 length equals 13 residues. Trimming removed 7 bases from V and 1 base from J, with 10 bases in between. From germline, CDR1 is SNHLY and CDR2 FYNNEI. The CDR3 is CASNFQPNTEAFF. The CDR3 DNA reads TGTGCCAGCAATTTTCAGCCGAACACTGAAGCTTTCTTT.

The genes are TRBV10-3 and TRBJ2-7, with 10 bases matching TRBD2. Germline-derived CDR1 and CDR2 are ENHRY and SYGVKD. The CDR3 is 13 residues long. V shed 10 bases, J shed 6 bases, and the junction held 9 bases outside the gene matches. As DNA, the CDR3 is TGTGCCACCCTAGCGGGAGCTACTCGCGAGCAGTACTTC. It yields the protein CATLAGATREQYF.

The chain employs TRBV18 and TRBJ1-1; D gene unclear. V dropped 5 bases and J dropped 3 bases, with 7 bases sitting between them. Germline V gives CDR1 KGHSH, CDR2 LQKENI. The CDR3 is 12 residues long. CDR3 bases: TGTGCCAGCTCATTTGGGGACACTGAAGCTTTCTTT. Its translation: CASSFGDTEAFF.

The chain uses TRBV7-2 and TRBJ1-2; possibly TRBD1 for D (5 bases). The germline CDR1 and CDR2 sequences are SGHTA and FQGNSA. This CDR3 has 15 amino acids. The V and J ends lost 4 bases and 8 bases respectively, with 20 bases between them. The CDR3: CASSSVAGLRSGYTF. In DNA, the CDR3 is TGTGCCAGCAGCTCCGTAGCGGGACTGAGAAGCGGCTACACCTTC.

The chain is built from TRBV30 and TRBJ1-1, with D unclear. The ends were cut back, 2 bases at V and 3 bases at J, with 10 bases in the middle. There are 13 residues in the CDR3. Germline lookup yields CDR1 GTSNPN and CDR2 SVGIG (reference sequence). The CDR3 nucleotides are TGTGCCTGGAGTATAACGGCGGACACTGAAGCTTTCTTT. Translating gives CAWSITADTEAFF.

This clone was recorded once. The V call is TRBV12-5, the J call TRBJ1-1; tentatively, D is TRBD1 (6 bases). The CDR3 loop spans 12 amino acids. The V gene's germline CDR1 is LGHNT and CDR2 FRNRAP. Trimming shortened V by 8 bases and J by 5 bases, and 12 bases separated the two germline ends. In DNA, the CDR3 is TGTGCTAGTACCGGGGGGCGGACTGAAGCTTTCTTT. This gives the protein CASTGGRTEAFF.